This entry features one TCR beta chain sequence. What it binds is not known. The germline CDR1 and CDR2 sequences are KGHSH and LQKENI. This CDR3 has 14 amino acids. V was trimmed by 5 bases and J by 3 bases, leaving 14 bases between them. The authors ran the immunoSEQ assay, v3.0, at survey level. Assay: immunoSEQ multiplex PCR; the TCRdb copy retains only in-frame clones and omits some. Of 15,000 to 25,000 clones in the sample, just over 90% were seen once. This sample was included in a study of long-term antiretroviral therapy in people with HIV. General study results and limits: The range of CDR3 lengths in HIV repertoires proved narrower than that found in controls.

Inclusion required at least two post-ART and at least one pre-ART PBMC samples. This TCR was sampled from a woman in her twenties or thirties with HIV. Sequences were derived from unsorted PBMCs, sampled about 4.6 years before starting antiretroviral therapy. The rearrangement joins TRBV18 to TRBJ2-7, with unresolved D. CDR3 in amino acids: CASSSKRTHYEQYF. Here the CDR3 DNA reads TGTGCCAGCTCATCTAAACGTACTCACTACGAGCAGTACTTC.